This TCR beta chain was sequenced during a study of T cell responses to AZD1222 COVID-19 vaccine. CDR1 and CDR2 (germline): SGDLS, YYNGEE. The CDR3 totals 16 residues. The J segment lost 2 bases and the V segment lost 3 bases, leaving 11 bases of the junction unmatched. Using immunoSEQ multiplex PCR, the repertoire was profiled, and TCRdb retains in-frame clones only, with some absent. This table has about 110,000 clones, almost 90% appearing once. Whole-study findings and limits: Reportedly, close to half of spike-specific TCRs are directed against unmutated variant regions. Spike-spanning, vaccine-associated CD4 TCRs were dominant at 160-218 and 743-854. Repertoire samples came only from after the peak T cell response. A mostly white British donor set with more females was recruited, and clonal diversity was possibly underestimated.

As regards this clone: Antigen specificity is unknown.

The origin of this receptor is an adult in good health. The gene calls are TRBV9 and TRBJ2-7; the match to TRBD1 covers 7 bases. This specimen was peripheral blood, taken on day 0 of AZD1222 vaccination. CDR3 DNA sequence: TGTGCCAGCAGCGCAGAAACAGGGGTGACCCCCTACGAGCAGTACTTC. This gives the protein CASSAETGVTPYEQYF.